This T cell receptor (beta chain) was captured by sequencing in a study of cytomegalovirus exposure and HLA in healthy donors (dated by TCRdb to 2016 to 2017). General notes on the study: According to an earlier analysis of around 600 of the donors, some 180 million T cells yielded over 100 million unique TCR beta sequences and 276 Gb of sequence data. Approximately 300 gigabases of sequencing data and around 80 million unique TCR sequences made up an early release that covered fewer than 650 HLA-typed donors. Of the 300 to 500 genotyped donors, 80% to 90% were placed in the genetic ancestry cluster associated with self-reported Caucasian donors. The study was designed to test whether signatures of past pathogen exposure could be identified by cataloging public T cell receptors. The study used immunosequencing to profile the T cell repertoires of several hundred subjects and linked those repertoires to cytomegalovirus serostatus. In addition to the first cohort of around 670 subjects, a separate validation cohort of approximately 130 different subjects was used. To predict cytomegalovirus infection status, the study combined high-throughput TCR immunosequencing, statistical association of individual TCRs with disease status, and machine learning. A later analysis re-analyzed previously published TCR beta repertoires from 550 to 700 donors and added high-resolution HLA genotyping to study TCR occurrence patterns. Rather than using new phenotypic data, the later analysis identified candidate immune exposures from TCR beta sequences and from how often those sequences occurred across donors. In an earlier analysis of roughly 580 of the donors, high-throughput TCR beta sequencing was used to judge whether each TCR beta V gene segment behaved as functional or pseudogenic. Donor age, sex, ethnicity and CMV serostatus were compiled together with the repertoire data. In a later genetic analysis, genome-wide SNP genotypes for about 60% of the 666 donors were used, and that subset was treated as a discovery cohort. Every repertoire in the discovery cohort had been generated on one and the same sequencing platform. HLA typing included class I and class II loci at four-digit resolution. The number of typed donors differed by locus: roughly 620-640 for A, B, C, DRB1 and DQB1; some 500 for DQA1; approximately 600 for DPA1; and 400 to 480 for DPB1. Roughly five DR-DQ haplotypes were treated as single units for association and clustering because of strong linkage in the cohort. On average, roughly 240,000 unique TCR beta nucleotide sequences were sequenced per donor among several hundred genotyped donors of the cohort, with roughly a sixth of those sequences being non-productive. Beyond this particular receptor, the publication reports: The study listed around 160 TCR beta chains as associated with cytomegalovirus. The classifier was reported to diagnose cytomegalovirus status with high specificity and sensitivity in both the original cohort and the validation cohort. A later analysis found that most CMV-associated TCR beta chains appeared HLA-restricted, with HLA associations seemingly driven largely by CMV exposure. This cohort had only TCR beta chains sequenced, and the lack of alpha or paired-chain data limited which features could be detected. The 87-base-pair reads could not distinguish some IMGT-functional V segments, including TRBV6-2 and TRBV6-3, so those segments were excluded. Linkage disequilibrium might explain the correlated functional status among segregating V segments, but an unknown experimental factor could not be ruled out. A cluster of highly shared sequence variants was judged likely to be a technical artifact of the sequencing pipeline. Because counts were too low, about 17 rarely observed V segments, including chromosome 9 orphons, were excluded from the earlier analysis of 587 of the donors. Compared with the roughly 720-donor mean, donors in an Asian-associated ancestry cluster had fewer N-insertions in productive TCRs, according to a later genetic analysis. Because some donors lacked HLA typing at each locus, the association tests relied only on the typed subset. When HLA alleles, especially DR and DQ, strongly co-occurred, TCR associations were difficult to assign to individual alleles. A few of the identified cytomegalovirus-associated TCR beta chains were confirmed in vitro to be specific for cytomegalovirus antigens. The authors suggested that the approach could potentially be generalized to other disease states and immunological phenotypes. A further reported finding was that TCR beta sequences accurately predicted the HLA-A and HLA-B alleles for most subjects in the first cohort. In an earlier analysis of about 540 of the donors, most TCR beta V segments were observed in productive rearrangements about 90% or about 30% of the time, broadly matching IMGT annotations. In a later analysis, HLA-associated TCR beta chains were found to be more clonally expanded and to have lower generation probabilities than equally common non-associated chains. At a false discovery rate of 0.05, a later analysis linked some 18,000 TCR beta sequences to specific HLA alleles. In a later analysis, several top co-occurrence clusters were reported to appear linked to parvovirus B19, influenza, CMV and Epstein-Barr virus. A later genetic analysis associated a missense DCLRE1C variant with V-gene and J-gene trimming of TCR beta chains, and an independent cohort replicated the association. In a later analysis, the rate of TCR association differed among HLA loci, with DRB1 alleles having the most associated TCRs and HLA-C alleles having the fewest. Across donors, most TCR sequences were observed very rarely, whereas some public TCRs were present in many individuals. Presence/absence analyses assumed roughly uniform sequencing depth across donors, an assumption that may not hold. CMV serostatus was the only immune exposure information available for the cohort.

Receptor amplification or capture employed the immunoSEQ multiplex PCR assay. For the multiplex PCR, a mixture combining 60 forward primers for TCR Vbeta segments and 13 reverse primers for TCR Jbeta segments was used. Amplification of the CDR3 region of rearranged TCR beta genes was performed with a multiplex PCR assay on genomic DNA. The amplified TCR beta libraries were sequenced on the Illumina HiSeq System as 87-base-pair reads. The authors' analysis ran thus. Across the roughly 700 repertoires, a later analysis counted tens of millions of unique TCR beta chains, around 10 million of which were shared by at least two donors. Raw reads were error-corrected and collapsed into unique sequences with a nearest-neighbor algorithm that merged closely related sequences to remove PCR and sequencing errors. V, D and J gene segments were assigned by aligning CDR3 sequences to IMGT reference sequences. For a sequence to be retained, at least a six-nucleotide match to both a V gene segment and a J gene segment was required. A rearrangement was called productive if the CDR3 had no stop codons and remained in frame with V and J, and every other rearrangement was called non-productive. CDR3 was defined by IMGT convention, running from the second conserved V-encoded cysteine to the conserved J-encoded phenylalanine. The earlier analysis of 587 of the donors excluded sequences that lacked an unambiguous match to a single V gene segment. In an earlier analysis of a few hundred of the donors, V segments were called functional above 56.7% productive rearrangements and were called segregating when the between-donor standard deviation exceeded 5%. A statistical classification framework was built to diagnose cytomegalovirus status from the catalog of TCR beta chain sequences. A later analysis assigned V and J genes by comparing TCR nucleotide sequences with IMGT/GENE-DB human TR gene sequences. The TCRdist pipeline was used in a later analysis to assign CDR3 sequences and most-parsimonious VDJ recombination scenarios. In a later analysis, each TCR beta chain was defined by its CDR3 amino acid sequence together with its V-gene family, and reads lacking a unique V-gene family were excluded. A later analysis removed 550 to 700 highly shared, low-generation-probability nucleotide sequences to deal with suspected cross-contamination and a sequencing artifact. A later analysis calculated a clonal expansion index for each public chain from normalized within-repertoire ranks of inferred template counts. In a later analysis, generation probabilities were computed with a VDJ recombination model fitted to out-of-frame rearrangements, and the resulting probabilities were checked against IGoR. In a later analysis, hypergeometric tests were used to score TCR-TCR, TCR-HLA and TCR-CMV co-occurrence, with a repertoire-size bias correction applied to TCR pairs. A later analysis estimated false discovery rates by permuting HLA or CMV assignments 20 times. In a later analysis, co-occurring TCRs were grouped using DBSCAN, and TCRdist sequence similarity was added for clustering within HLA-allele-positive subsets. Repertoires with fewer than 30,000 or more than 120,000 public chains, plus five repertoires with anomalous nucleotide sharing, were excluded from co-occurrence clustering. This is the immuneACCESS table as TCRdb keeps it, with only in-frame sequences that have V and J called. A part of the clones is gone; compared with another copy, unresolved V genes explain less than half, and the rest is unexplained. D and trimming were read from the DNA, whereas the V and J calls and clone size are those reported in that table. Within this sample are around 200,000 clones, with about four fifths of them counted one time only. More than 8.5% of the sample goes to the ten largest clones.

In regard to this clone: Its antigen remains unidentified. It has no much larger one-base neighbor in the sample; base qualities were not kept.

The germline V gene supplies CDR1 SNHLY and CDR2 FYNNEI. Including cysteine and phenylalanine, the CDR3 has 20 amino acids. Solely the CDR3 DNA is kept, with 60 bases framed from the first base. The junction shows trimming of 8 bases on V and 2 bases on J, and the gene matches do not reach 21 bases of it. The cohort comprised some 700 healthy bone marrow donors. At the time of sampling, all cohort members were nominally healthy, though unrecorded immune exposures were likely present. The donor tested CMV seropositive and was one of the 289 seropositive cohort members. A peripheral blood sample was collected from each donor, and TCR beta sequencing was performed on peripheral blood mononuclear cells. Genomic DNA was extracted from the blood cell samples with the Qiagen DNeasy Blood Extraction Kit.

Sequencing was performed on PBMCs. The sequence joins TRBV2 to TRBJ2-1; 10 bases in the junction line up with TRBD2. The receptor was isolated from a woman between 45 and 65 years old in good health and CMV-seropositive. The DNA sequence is TGTGCCAGCCTGAACCACTGGGGGTCTAGGACTAGCGGAGCCTACAATGAGCAGTTCTTC. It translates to CASLNHWGSRTSGAYNEQFF.